The 23 T cell receptor beta chains below were found in one sample sequenced in a study of cytomegalovirus exposure and HLA in healthy donors. PCR primers comprised 60 Vbeta and 13 Jbeta primers. Assay: immunoSEQ multiplex PCR; the TCRdb copy retains only in-frame clones and omits some. This sample's table has 95,000 to 110,000 clones. Sequenced: PBMCs. The receptors were sampled from a man aged 35 to 55 in good health and CMV-seronegative.

The chain links TRBV4-3 to TRBJ2-7, with D perhaps TRBD1 (5 bases). V was cut by 1 base and J by 5 bases, with 15 bases left in between. This CDR3 comprises 15 residues. Germline V gives CDR1 LGHNA, CDR2 YSLEER. CDR3 nucleotide sequence: TGCGCCAGCAGCCAAGGGTCCGCAGGGATAAACGAGCAGTACTTC. Amino acids: CASSQGSAGINEQYF.

The CDR3 reads CAISGGGDPRGDTQYF. Here the CDR3 DNA reads TGTGCCATCAGTGGGGGGGGCGACCCCCGGGGAGATACGCAGTATTTT. The rearrangement joins TRBV10-3 to TRBJ2-3, with D perhaps TRBD2 (7 bases). The V gene's germline CDR1 is ENHRY and CDR2 SYGVKD. Trimming took 4 bases from V and 5 from J, leaving 19 bases between them. The CDR3 consists of 16 residues.

This chain uses TRBV5-1 with TRBJ2-3; 9 positions match TRBD1. This CDR3 contains 16 residues. Germline V lookup: CDR1 SGHRS, CDR2 YFSETQ. The junction had 10 bases not matched to a gene; V was cut back by 2 bases and J by 6 bases. The CDR3 loop is CASSFHRGRFPDTQYF. The CDR3 DNA is TGCGCCAGCAGCTTCCACAGGGGGCGCTTCCCTGATACGCAGTATTTT.

J is TRBJ2-1 and V is TRBV28; TRBD2 aligns across 7 bases. The CDR3 loop spans 15 amino acids. The germline V gene encodes CDR1 MDHEN and CDR2 SYDVKM. J lost 7 bases, V lost 10 bases, and 16 bases had no gene match. Here the CDR3 reads CATTPAAGVGNEQFF. In DNA, the CDR3 is TGTGCCACCACCCCAGCCGCGGGAGTGGGAAATGAGCAGTTCTTC.

The V gene is TRBV7-8, the J gene TRBJ1-5; unclear D gene. Germline CDR1 SGHVS, CDR2 FQNEAQ. The CDR3 totals 12 residues. Trimming removed 4 bases from V and 3 bases from J, with 4 bases in between. The chain's CDR3 is CASSSNNQPQHF. CDR3 coding DNA: TGTGCCAGCAGCTCTAACAATCAGCCCCAGCATTTT.

This CDR3 reads CASRGGGTGELFF. As DNA, the CDR3 is TGTGCCAGCAGGGGAGGAGGTACCGGGGAGCTGTTTTTT. The J gene is TRBJ1-3, the V gene TRBV2; possible D gene TRBD2, 6 bases. The closer fit of TRBJ2-2 to the DNA end suggests the J call may be wrong. Germline V gene sequence: CDR1 SNHLY, CDR2 FYNNEI. The CDR3 extends over 13 amino acids.

The chain employs TRBV27 and TRBJ2-3; D not resolved. CDR1 is MNHEY, CDR2 SMNVEV, per germline (reference sequence). The V end lost 6 bases, the J end lost 0 bases, and 10 bases lay between the germline ends. This CDR3 has 14 amino acids. The CDR3 sequence is CASSQTYSTDTQYF. In DNA form, the CDR3 reads TGTGCCAGCAGCCAAACTTATAGCACAGATACGCAGTATTTT.

The CDR3 sequence is CASSYSGQPSYEQYF. The CDR3 nucleotides read TGTGCCAGCAGTTACTCGGGACAGCCCTCCTACGAGCAGTACTTC. The V gene is TRBV6-5, the J gene TRBJ2-7, with TRBD1 identical over 7 bases. J was trimmed by 0 bases and V by 0 bases; bases with no gene match: 2. Looked up from germline, CDR1 is MNHEY and CDR2 is SVGAGI. The CDR3 loop spans 15 amino acids.

The chain uses TRBV4-3 and TRBJ1-2, with D hard to call. Germline values: CDR1 LGHNA, CDR2 YSLEER. V lost 1 base and J lost 3, with 6 bases in between. This CDR3 comprises 13 residues. CDR3 amino acids: CASSQGAYYGYTF. In nucleotides, the CDR3 is TGCGCCAGCAGCCAAGGGGCTTACTATGGCTACACCTTC.

The genes are TRBV5-1 and TRBJ2-1, with 12 bases matching TRBD2. Germline CDR1 SGHRS, CDR2 YFSETQ. Trimming removed 5 bases from V and 8 bases from J; junction bases left unmatched: 5. The CDR3 runs to 14 residues. CDR3 DNA sequence: TGCGCCAGCAGTTTGACTAGCGGGAGCGATGAGCAGTTCTTC. It translates to CASSLTSGSDEQFF.

The chain uses TRBV6-1 and TRBJ1-5; no reliable D call. CDR3 length equals 15 residues. The germline V gene encodes CDR1 MNHNS and CDR2 SASEGT. V lost 2 bases to trimming and J lost 0 bases, with 8 bases between them. CDR3 sequence (DNA): TGTGCCAGCAGTGAATGGCAAAATAGCAATCAGCCCCAGCATTTT. Its translation: CASSEWQNSNQPQHF.

The chain links TRBV10-3 to TRBJ1-5, with D perhaps matching TRBD1 (6 bases). The germline CDR1 and CDR2 sequences are ENHRY and SYGVKD. This CDR3 region has 13 residues. Trimming took off 6 bases at V and 5 bases at J, with 11 bases between the two ends. The CDR3 is CAIRGGEHQPQHF. CDR3 nucleotide sequence: TGTGCCATCAGAGGGGGGGAACATCAGCCCCAGCATTTT.

This chain connects TRBV5-1 to TRBJ1-2; 8 positions match TRBD1. Germline CDR1 and CDR2: SGHRS and YFSETQ. The CDR3 runs to 13 residues. V was clipped by 4 bases and J by 6 bases; unmatched bases: 5. In DNA, the CDR3 is TGCGCCAGCAGCCCCCAGGGGGCAGATGGCTACACCTTC. Translation gives CASSPQGADGYTF.

The V call is TRBV15, the J call TRBJ2-3, with 12 bases fitting TRBD2. CDR3 length: 16 residues. Germline lookup yields CDR1 LNHNV and CDR2 YYDKDF (reference sequence). V shed 4 bases and J 3 bases; nucleotides not matched to a gene: 5. CDR3 DNA: TGTGCCACCAGCAAAAGGACTAGCGGGACTACAGATACGCAGTATTTT. As protein: CATSKRTSGTTDTQYF.

The chain uses TRBV5-4 and TRBJ2-2, with 9 bases identical to TRBD1. V was clipped by 4 bases and J by 6 bases; unmatched bases: 7. There are 15 residues in the CDR3. Looked up from germline, CDR1 is SGHNT and CDR2 is YYREEE (reference sequence). The CDR3 region has the DNA TGTGCCAGCAGCCCGAGGACAGGGGACTCCGGGGAGCTGTTTTTT. Its protein product is CASSPRTGDSGELFF. Full variable domain (missing parts from reference TRBV5-4 and TRBJ2-2): ETGVTQSPTHLIKTRGQQVTLRCSSQSGHNTVSWYQQALGQGPQFIFQYYREEENGRGNFPPRFSGLQFPNYSSELNVNALELDDSALYLCASSPRTGDSGELFFGEGSRLTVL.

This clone is labeled medium-sized based on frequency. The chain uses TRBV4-1 and TRBJ1-5, with 7 bases identical to TRBD1. Germline values: CDR1 MGHRA, CDR2 YSYEKL. The trim removed 3 bases at V and 0 bases at J, leaving 5 bases unmatched. CDR3 size: 16 residues. The CDR3 reads CASSHDRDYSNQPQHF. For the CDR3, the DNA is TGCGCCAGCAGCCATGACAGGGATTATAGCAATCAGCCCCAGCATTTT.

The chain has TRBV6-5 and TRBJ1-4; the match to TRBD1 covers 7 bases. Germline V lookup: CDR1 MNHEY, CDR2 SVGAGI. This CDR3 comprises 15 residues. V was pared by 3 bases and J by 7 bases, with 8 bases of the junction left unmatched. The CDR3 DNA is TGTGCCAGCAGTTATGGTGACAGGGAGGCTGAAAAACTGTTTTTT. Protein: CASSYGDREAEKLFF.

V usage is TRBV5-1 and J usage is TRBJ2-3; perhaps TRBD2 as D (5 bases). Germline lookup yields CDR1 SGHRS and CDR2 YFSETQ. The germline V and J ends were trimmed by 4 bases and 8 bases, with 11 bases remaining between them. CDR3 length equals 12 residues. As DNA, the CDR3 is TGCGCCAGCAGCACGGGCGCGGGTACGCAGTATTTT. It codes for CASSTGAGTQYF.

The chain couples TRBV27 to TRBJ2-1, with TRBD2 matching over 8 bases. The CDR3 is made up of 16 amino acids. V was clipped by 3 bases and J by 7 bases; unmatched bases: 11. Germline V gene lookup returns CDR1 MNHEY and CDR2 SMNVEV (reference sequence). CDR3 loop: CASSFLVSGSTNEQFF. The CDR3 DNA is TGTGCCAGCAGTTTCCTGGTGAGCGGGAGTACGAATGAGCAGTTCTTC.

This chain links TRBV30 with TRBJ1-5; 7 nucleotides line up with TRBD1. In germline, CDR1 is GTSNPN, CDR2 SVGIG (reference sequence). Trimming removed 3 bases from V and 5 bases from J; junction bases left unmatched: 10. The CDR3 is made up of 15 amino acids. Here the CDR3 DNA reads TGTGCCTGGAGACCTCCGGGACAGTTTCATCAGCCCCAGCATTTT. This encodes CAWRPPGQFHQPQHF.

The chain links TRBV11-2 to TRBJ2-1, with D uncertain. The CDR3 runs 13 residues. The V end lost 1 base, the J end lost 11 bases, and 12 bases lay between the germline ends. Germline values: CDR1 SGHAT, CDR2 FQNNGV. CDR3 sequence: CASSLVGSLKQFF. For the CDR3, the DNA is TGTGCCAGCAGCTTAGTTGGCTCACTAAAGCAGTTCTTC.

The V gene is TRBV18, the J gene TRBJ1-1, with no clear D. The CDR3 totals 14 residues. Between the trimmed V and J ends, which lost 0 bases and 3 bases, there was a span of 8 bases. CDR1 and CDR2 from the germline V gene are KGHSH and LQKENI. CDR3 residues: CASSPPNSYTEAFF. Written as DNA, the CDR3 is TGTGCCAGCTCACCACCCAATAGTTACACTGAAGCTTTCTTT.

The rearrangement uses TRBV19 and TRBJ2-7, with 8 bases fitting TRBD1. V trimming: 4 bases; J trimming: 5 bases; junction bases outside the gene matches: 7. Germline V gene data show CDR1 as LNHDA and CDR2 as SQIVND (reference sequence). The length of the CDR3 is 14 residues. The CDR3 sequence: CASSTWDRSDEQYF. The CDR3 coding sequence is TGTGCCAGTAGTACCTGGGACAGGAGCGACGAGCAGTACTTC.